The next 12 T cell receptor beta chains were all read from a single sample in a study of T cells after yellow fever vaccination. TCRdb analysed the 5' RACE reads with MiXCR anew, one entry per CDR3 protein. In the table there are roughly 170,000 distinct CDR3 sequences, around 9% of which are singletons. The sequences come from CD8+ T cells sorted from PBMCs, collected 45 days after the yellow fever booster vaccination. The source of these receptors is a man aged 18 to 29 who received the YFV17D yellow fever vaccine.

This clonotype was counted between two and nine times. V is TRBV7-3 and J is TRBJ2-3, with D perhaps TRBD2 (5 bases). The CDR3 length is 17 residues. Trimming took 1 base from V and 2 from J, leaving 16 bases between them. CDR1 and CDR2 from the germline V gene are SGHTA and FQGTGA. This CDR3 reads CASSLIGRRTLTDTQYF. The DNA of the CDR3 is TGTGCCAGCAGCTTAATAGGTCGGCGGACTCTCACAGATACGCAGTATTTT.

The chain employs TRBV11-2 and TRBJ2-7, with a tentative D call TRBD1 (6 bases). Germline V CDR1 and CDR2: SGHAT, FQNNGV. The CDR3 sequence is 14 residues long. Between the trimmed V and J ends, which lost 0 bases and 5 bases, there was a span of 11 bases. The CDR3 loop reads CASSLEQGHNEQYF. In DNA form, the CDR3 reads TGTGCCAGCAGCTTAGAACAGGGTCACAACGAGCAGTACTTC.

This clonotype was observed a handful of times. The chain recombines TRBV15 with TRBJ1-5; maybe TRBD1 (5 bases). The germline CDR1 and CDR2 sequences are LNHNV and YYDKDF (reference sequence). The V gene lost 3 bases and the J gene lost 5 bases, with 11 bases spanning the gap. The CDR3 is 14 amino acids. The CDR3: CATSSPWGDQPQHF. The CDR3 region has the DNA TGTGCCACCAGCAGTCCATGGGGGGATCAGCCCCAGCATTTT. Full variable domain (outside the CDR3, taken from reference TRBV15 and TRBJ1-5): DAMVIQNPRYQVTQFGKPVTLSCSQTLNHNVMYWYQQKSSQAPKLLFHYYDKDFNNEADTPDNFQSRRPNTSFCFLDIRSPGLGDTAMYLCATSSPWGDQPQHFGDGTRLSIL.

This clonotype was found many times. The genes are TRBV5-1 and TRBJ2-7; 10 bases are a match to TRBD1. V lost 0 bases to trimming and J lost 3 bases; unmatched junction nucleotides: 18. In germline, CDR1 is SGHRS, CDR2 YFSETQ. The CDR3 has 20 residues. CDR3 residues: CASSLAGVLTGTGDYYEQYF. As DNA, the CDR3 is TGCGCCAGCAGCTTGGCCGGAGTGTTAACCGGGACAGGGGACTACTACGAGCAGTACTTC.

The J gene is TRBJ1-1, the V gene TRBV9; weak D call: TRBD1 (6 bases). The CDR3 consists of 15 residues. V was cut by 3 bases and J by 0 bases, with 12 bases left in between. Germline assignment: CDR1 SGDLS and CDR2 YYNGEE. The CDR3 nucleotides read TGTGCCAGCAGCGGTGAACAGGGCGTGAACACTGAAGCTTTCTTT. It specifies CASSGEQGVNTEAFF.

The chain carries TRBV4-1 and TRBJ1-2; D is undetermined. Germline V gives CDR1 MGHRA, CDR2 YSYEKL. The CDR3 runs 13 residues. V lost 3 bases and J lost 3, with 8 bases in between. The CDR3 DNA reads as TGCGCCAGCAGCCAGGACGGCTACTATGGCTACACCTTC. Protein sequence: CASSQDGYYGYTF.

The chain is built from TRBV4-1 and TRBJ2-3, with D perhaps TRBD2 (6 bases). This CDR3 has 15 residues. V was pared by 5 bases and J by 4 bases, with 16 bases between. The germline V gene has CDR1 MGHRA and CDR2 YSYEKL. The DNA of the CDR3 is TGCGCCAGCAGCGGGAAGGAGGGGTCAGCAGATACGCAGTATTTT. The encoded protein is CASSGKEGSADTQYF.

This clonotype was observed a few times. V usage is TRBV29-1 and J usage is TRBJ2-2, with D uncertain. The V end lost 1 base, the J end lost 1 base, and 4 bases lay between the germline ends. Per germline, CDR1 SQVTM and CDR2 ANQGSEA. This CDR3 is 13 amino acids long. The CDR3 region has the DNA TGCAGCGTTGAAGGGGGGAACACCGGGGAGCTGTTTTTT. Protein: CSVEGGNTGELFF.

In its sample, this clonotype was seen a few times. This chain uses TRBV20-1 with TRBJ1-1, with D uncertain. This CDR3 comprises 13 residues. Looked up from germline, CDR1 is DFQATT and CDR2 is SNEGSKA (reference sequence). The CDR3 DNA reads as TGCAATCTGCAACTGGTATCGGGGACTGAAGCTTTCTTT. This codes for CNLQLVSGTEAFF.

V usage is TRBV3-1 and J usage is TRBJ1-1; D is unclear. Between the trimmed V and J ends, which lost 7 bases and 0 bases, there was a span of 12 bases. The CDR3 sequence is 14 residues long. Germline V gene lookup returns CDR1 LGHDT and CDR2 YNNKEL (reference sequence). CDR3 sequence reads: CASTRRGLNTEAFF. CDR3 bases: TGTGCCAGCACCCGCCGGGGTCTGAACACTGAAGCTTTCTTT.

The rearrangement joins TRBV20-1 to TRBJ1-4; D call uncertain. This CDR3 region has 15 residues. V lost 0 bases and J 5 bases, leaving 13 bases between the germline ends. CDR1 DFQATT and CDR2 SNEGSKA come from the germline V gene (reference sequence). The CDR3 loop reads CSARDLETLNEKLFF. The CDR3 bases are TGCAGTGCTAGAGATTTGGAGACCTTAAATGAAAAACTGTTTTTT.

The chain is built from TRBV4-1 and TRBJ1-3, with D uncertain. Deletions cut 4 bases from V and 0 bases from J, with 10 bases between. The length of the CDR3 is 15 residues. Germline assignment: CDR1 MGHRA and CDR2 YSYEKL. The CDR3 protein is CASSRDTSSGNTIYF. The DNA of the CDR3 is TGCGCCAGCAGCCGCGATACCAGCTCTGGAAACACCATATATTTT.